Below, 3 T cell receptor beta chains from the same sample are listed, as sequenced in a study of blood T cell repertoires in COVID-19. Here immunoSEQ multiplex PCR was the method, and the copy in TCRdb shows in-frame clones only, minus some. The sample records approximately 470,000 clones, roughly 90% being singletons. The sequenced material came from PBMCs or T cells enriched from blood (not recorded which). These receptors came from a woman younger than 35 who had recovered from COVID-19.

This clone showed up just once. The J gene is TRBJ1-1, the V gene TRBV12-3 or TRBV12-4, with 7 positions matching TRBD1. The CDR3 length is 13 residues. V trimming: 2 bases; J trimming: 6 bases; junction bases outside the gene matches: 3. The CDR3 DNA sequence: TGTGCCAGCAGTTTAATCCAGGGGGCTGAAGCTTTCTTT. It yields the protein CASSLIQGAEAFF.

The chain is built from TRBV5-1 and TRBJ2-3; 15 positions match TRBD2. Germline trimming cut 4 bases from V and 0 bases from J; bases unmatched to any gene: 6. The length of the CDR3 is 18 residues. CDR1 is SGHRS and CDR2 is YFSETQ in the germline V gene. CDR3 amino acids: CASSIGTSGGPSTDTQYF. CDR3 nucleotide sequence: TGCGCCAGCAGCATAGGGACTAGCGGGGGGCCTAGCACAGATACGCAGTATTTT.

The V and J genes are TRBV30 and TRBJ2-7; 9 bases map to TRBD2. The CDR3 has 15 residues. CDR1 and CDR2 from the germline V gene are GTSNPN and SVGIG (reference sequence). V shed 5 bases and J 3 bases; nucleotides not matched to a gene: 11. CDR3 sequence reads: CAWSPGRGGFYEQYF. CDR3 nucleotide sequence: TGTGCCTGGTCCCCGGGGCGGGGGGGCTTCTACGAGCAGTACTTC.